The TCR beta chain under discussion was sequenced for a study of T cells expressing NK-cell markers. Study-level information: Cells sorted as CD3+CD56+NKG2C+, CD3+CD56+NKG2C- and CD3+CD56-NKG2C+ T cells supplied the TCR beta repertoires. The eight sequenced donors comprised seven who were HCMV-seropositive and one who was seronegative.

Study conclusions and caveats: There were a few donors in whom these clonotypes also led the CD3+CD56-NKG2C+ fraction. The study did not resolve the HCMV specificity of expanded NKG2C+ T cell clones.

Remarks on this clonotype: Its cognate antigen is unknown.

The CDR3 contains 14 residues. TCRdb reprocessed the 5' RACE reads and keeps a single row for each CDR3 protein, giving no DNA. The table lists over 100,000 distinct CDR3 sequences. The sequenced material came from blood T cells: a sorted CD56 or NKG2C T cell subset, CD4+ or CD8+ T cells, or bulk PBMC T cells (not recorded which). The chain is built from TRBV12-3 or TRBV12-4 and TRBJ2-7; TCRdb calls TRBD1, which cannot be checked without DNA. The TCR sequence derives from a woman between 18 and 70 years old in good health. The CDR3 spells CASSPQTGTYEQYF.